This entry lists 17 T cell receptor beta chains sequenced from one sample in a study of regulatory T cells in long-lasting Graves disease. HTBI primers from iRepertoire and Arm-PCR of CDR3 regions yielded the TCR beta libraries. TCRdb re-analysed the multiplex PCR reads in MiXCR, keeping a single row per CDR3 protein. The repertoire holds approximately 560,000 distinct CDR3 sequences, 15% to 20% seen once, with more than 10% in the top ten. Time point meaning: newly diagnosed GD, antithyroid drugs for less than 3 months. Construction of the TCR library relied on RNA isolated from PBMCs. The same sample was also studied in work on T cells in Graves' hyperthyroidism and ophthalmopathy.

The sample here was peripheral blood mononuclear cells (PBMCs), taken at new diagnosis, from a patient treated with antithyroid drugs. The receptors shown here come from a man between 18 and 35 years old with Graves disease.

The chain has TRBV5-5 and TRBJ1-2; the D gene is possibly TRBD1 (6 bases). Germline V CDR1 and CDR2: SGHKS, YYEKEE (reference sequence). V lost 3 bases and J lost 4, with 16 bases in between. The CDR3 totals 15 residues. The CDR3 region is CASSSDQGIGYGYTF. The DNA of the CDR3 is TGTGCCAGCAGCTCCGACCAGGGGATTGGCTATGGCTACACCTTC.

This clonotype was recorded many times. V usage is TRBV12-3 or TRBV12-4 and J usage is TRBJ2-3; TRBD1 matches 9 bases. The J segment lost 4 bases and the V segment lost 6 bases, leaving 5 bases of the junction unmatched. The length of the CDR3 is 14 residues. The CDR3 region has the DNA TGTGCCAGCAGCAAGGACAGGGGTGCAGATACGCAGTATTTT. It is translated as CASSKDRGADTQYF.

V is TRBV6-1 and J is TRBJ2-5; the match to TRBD2 covers 12 bases. Losses at the gene ends were 6 bases for V and 5 bases for J; bases not matched to a gene: 4. This CDR3 is 14 amino acids long. CDR1 MNHNS and CDR2 SASEGT come from the germline V gene. The CDR3 region is CASRLTSGSETQYF. The CDR3 coding sequence is TGTGCCAGCAGACTGACTAGCGGGAGTGAGACCCAGTACTTC.

This clonotype was seen only a few times. The CDR3 loop reads CASSLVASGSSYEQYF. CDR3 DNA: TGTGCCAGCAGCTTGGTCGCTAGCGGGAGCTCCTACGAGCAGTACTTC. The gene calls are TRBV5-6 and TRBJ2-7; 10 bases are a match to TRBD2. CDR1 is SGHDT, CDR2 YYEEEE, per germline. V lost 0 bases, J lost 0 bases, and 3 bases stayed unmatched. The CDR3 has 16 residues. The entire variable domain, with the rest obtained from reference TRBV5-6 and TRBJ2-7, is as follows: DAGVTQSPTHLIKTRGQQVTLRCSPKSGHDTVSWYQQALGQGPQFIFQYYEEEERQRGNFPDRFSGHQFPNYSSELNVNALLLGDSALYLCASSLVASGSSYEQYFGPGTRLTVT.

This clonotype was found many times. The J gene is TRBJ1-5, the V gene TRBV2; possible D gene TRBD1, 5 bases. The CDR3 length is 14 residues. The V end lost 5 bases, the J end lost 7 bases, and 15 bases lay between the germline ends. Germline lookup yields CDR1 SNHLY and CDR2 FYNNEI. The CDR3 loop is CASSTQGGGQPQHF. The CDR3 DNA sequence: TGTGCCAGCAGTACCCAGGGAGGAGGCCAGCCCCAGCATTTT.

The rearrangement joins TRBV12-3 or TRBV12-4 to TRBJ1-4; TRBD1 matches 7 bases. V shed 3 bases, J shed 6 bases, and the junction held 4 bases outside the gene matches. There are 14 residues in the CDR3. CDR3 DNA sequence: TGTGCCAGCAGTTTCACAGGGGAGGATGAAAAACTGTTTTTT. Protein sequence: CASSFTGEDEKLFF.

This clonotype was seen a few times. The chain joins TRBV5-1 to TRBJ2-7; 7 bases align to TRBD1. This CDR3 spans 13 amino acids. Trimming cost V 4 bases and J 9 bases; bases outside gene matches: 10. The V gene's germline CDR1 is SGHRS and CDR2 YFSETQ. The CDR3, as DNA: TGCGCCAGCAGCCCCTCCAATGAGGGGGCGCAGTACTTC. It translates to CASSPSNEGAQYF.

This clonotype occurred many times. The J gene is TRBJ2-7, the V gene TRBV29-1, with a possible D match to TRBD1 (6 bases). The CDR3 sequence is 13 residues long. Trimming removed 3 bases from V and 9 bases from J, with 18 bases in between. Germline V gene lookup returns CDR1 SQVTM and CDR2 ANQGSEA. The CDR3 DNA is TGCAGCGTTGAGAGGCAGGGGATAAGCGGGCAGTACTTC. It specifies CSVERQGISGQYF.

This clonotype was counted at least ten times. V is TRBV5-6 and J is TRBJ1-1, with 8 bases fitting TRBD1. Germline V gene lookup returns CDR1 SGHDT and CDR2 YYEEEE. Trimming took 7 bases from V and 8 from J; bases not matched to a gene: 7. The CDR3 sequence is 12 residues long. This chain's CDR3 is CASHRQGFEAFF. CDR3 DNA: TGTGCCAGCCATCGACAGGGGTTCGAAGCTTTCTTT.

This clonotype was seen ten or more times. One junction end disagrees with the germline gene, perhaps due to a read error. This chain uses TRBV4-1 with TRBJ2-5; TRBD1 matches 7 bases. Germline V gene data show CDR1 as MGHRA and CDR2 as YSYEKL. The length of the CDR3 is 14 residues. The CDR3 nucleotides read TGTGCCAGCAGCCAAGGGGGCGGACAAGAGACCCAGTACTTC. Protein sequence: CASSQGGGQETQYF.

This clonotype was recorded many times. V gene TRBV7-8 combines with J gene TRBJ2-2; 9 nucleotides line up with TRBD2. The CDR3 consists of 15 residues. The trim removed 5 bases at V and 8 bases at J, leaving 9 bases unmatched. CDR1 is SGHVS and CDR2 is FQNEAQ in the germline V gene. The CDR3 protein is CASSPPGGRAGELFF. The CDR3 region has the DNA TGTGCCAGCAGCCCACCAGGCGGGAGGGCGGGGGAGCTGTTTTTT.

The sample holds many counts of this clonotype. V usage is TRBV18 and J usage is TRBJ1-1; possibly TRBD1 for D (6 bases). Looked up from germline, CDR1 is KGHSH and CDR2 is LQKENI. CDR3 size: 15 residues. V lost 2 bases and J lost 7, with 17 bases in between. In DNA, the CDR3 is TGTGCCAGCTCACCATTGGGCAGGACAGCCGGTGAAGCTTTCTTT. This translates into CASSPLGRTAGEAFF.

The table lists this clonotype with a few counts. The chain combines TRBV6-5 with TRBJ1-4, with 7 positions matching TRBD1. In germline, CDR1 is MNHEY, CDR2 SVGAGI. Trimming cost V 3 bases and J 7 bases; bases outside gene matches: 8. The CDR3 has 15 residues. CDR3 amino acids: CASSYSRGRGEKLFF. The DNA of the CDR3 is TGTGCCAGCAGTTATTCGAGGGGGCGCGGTGAAAAACTGTTTTTT.

Ten or more counts support this clonotype. The J gene is TRBJ2-7, the V gene TRBV12-3 or TRBV12-4; 7 bases fit TRBD1. The CDR3 totals 14 residues. V trimming: 6 bases; J trimming: 0 bases; junction bases outside the gene matches: 5. The CDR3 is CASSRDRSSYEQYF. The CDR3 DNA reads as TGTGCCAGCAGCCGGGACAGATCCTCCTACGAGCAGTACTTC.

In this sample, this clonotype turned up many times. The V gene is TRBV18, the J gene TRBJ1-5; 12 bases agree with TRBD1. Looked up from germline, CDR1 is KGHSH and CDR2 is LQKENI. The trim removed 3 bases at V and 7 bases at J, leaving 4 bases unmatched. The CDR3 runs 15 residues. The CDR3 loop is CASSPGTGGRQPQHF. The CDR3, as DNA: TGTGCCAGCTCACCTGGGACAGGGGGCAGGCAGCCCCAGCATTTT.

This clonotype was observed at least ten times. The rearrangement joins TRBV10-3 to TRBJ2-7, with 9 bases matching TRBD1. V lost 3 bases to trimming and J lost 4 bases; unmatched junction nucleotides: 7. Germline loops: CDR1 ENHRY, CDR2 SYGVKD. The CDR3 loop spans 15 amino acids. CDR3 DNA: TGTGCCATCAGTGACGAGGGGACAGGGTCTTACGAGCAGTACTTC. It codes for CAISDEGTGSYEQYF.

The rearrangement uses TRBV4-1 and TRBJ1-2; 7 bases align to TRBD1. The CDR3 spans 15 residues. With V trimmed by 2 bases and J by 4 bases, 7 bases remained unmatched. Germline loops: CDR1 MGHRA, CDR2 YSYEKL. CDR3 amino acids: CASSQTDRDLYGYTF. The CDR3 region has the DNA TGCGCCAGCAGCCAAACCGACAGGGACCTCTATGGCTACACCTTC.